The 20 T cell receptor beta chains in this list originate from one sample, sequenced in a study of blood T cell repertoires in COVID-19. Sequencing was performed with immunoSEQ multiplex PCR; in TCRdb, only in-frame clones are kept and a portion is missing. The repertoire holds approximately 250,000 clones, with approximately 90% as singletons. Sequencing was performed on PBMCs or T cells enriched from blood (not recorded which). These receptors were obtained from a man in his forties or fifties who had been exposed to COVID-19.

This clone occurred once. The rearrangement joins TRBV6-7 to TRBJ2-2; no definite D call. TRBV6-7 is noted as an ORF with a role that remains uncertain. This CDR3 has 16 residues. Trimming removed 6 bases from V and 4 bases from J, with 18 bases in between. The CDR3 spells CASSSTLRMGTGELFF. The DNA for the CDR3 is TGTGCCAGCAGCTCGACTTTACGGATGGGCACCGGGGAGCTGTTTTTT.

The chain joins TRBV13 to TRBJ2-7, with D perhaps matching TRBD2 (6 bases). V lost 2 bases and J 8 bases, leaving 19 bases between the germline ends. The CDR3 covers 15 residues. Germline lookup yields CDR1 PRHDT and CDR2 FYEKMQ (reference sequence). The CDR3 coding sequence is TGTGCCAGCAGCTTACTTTCGGATGTGGGGGGACAGCAGTACTTC. This gives the protein CASSLLSDVGGQQYF.

Concerning this clone itself: The same CDR3 also results from other DNA sequences found in this sample. V is TRBV28 and J is TRBJ2-7; TRBD1 is a possible D gene (6 bases). V was shortened by 2 bases and J by 6 bases, with 11 bases between the two germline ends. The germline V gene encodes CDR1 MDHEN and CDR2 SYDVKM. The CDR3 covers 13 residues. The CDR3 DNA sequence: TGTGCCAGCAGTTTAGCAGGGGTCAGCGAGCAGTACTTC. Translating gives CASSLAGVSEQYF.

This rearrangement joins TRBV4-1 to TRBJ2-1, with TRBD1 identical over 8 bases. V dropped 4 bases and J dropped 5; count of bases not matched to a gene: 7. Looked up from germline, CDR1 is MGHRA and CDR2 is YSYEKL. CDR3 length: 15 residues. The CDR3 protein is CASSPGQGVDNEQFF. The CDR3 DNA reads as TGCGCCAGCAGCCCCGGACAGGGAGTTGACAATGAGCAGTTCTTC.

This rearrangement joins TRBV15 to TRBJ2-1, with TRBD1 matching 8 bases. Germline CDR1 reads LNHNV; CDR2 reads YYDKDF (reference sequence). The CDR3 loop spans 15 amino acids. V lost 0 bases and J lost 7; bases outside the gene matches: 5. The CDR3 DNA is TGTGCCACCAGCAGAGAACGGACAGGGTTGAATGAGCAGTTCTTC. Translated: CATSRERTGLNEQFF.

The chain has TRBV4-1 and TRBJ2-7, with 8 positions matching TRBD1. Germline lookup yields CDR1 MGHRA and CDR2 YSYEKL. This CDR3 has 15 amino acids. J gave up 4 bases and V 6 bases, and 11 bases lay outside the gene matches. The CDR3 DNA follows: TGCGCCAGCAGACCCACGACGGGACAGGAATACGAGCAGTACTTC. It yields the protein CASRPTTGQEYEQYF.

This clone was seen just once. The rearrangement uses TRBV30 and TRBJ1-1, with TRBD1 identical over 7 bases. The CDR3 runs 10 residues. Germline loops: CDR1 GTSNPN, CDR2 SVGIG (reference sequence). The CDR3 region is CAAEGGPAFF. The CDR3 DNA follows: TGTGCTGCTGAAGGGGGCCCGGCTTTCTTT.

The chain is built from TRBV15 and TRBJ1-5; D gene uncertain. This CDR3 region has 13 residues. The V end lost 0 bases, the J end lost 7 bases, and 7 bases lay between the germline ends. Germline loops: CDR1 LNHNV, CDR2 YYDKDF (reference sequence). CDR3 sequence reads: CATSRDPYQPQHF. The CDR3 DNA reads TGTGCCACCAGCAGAGATCCCTACCAGCCCCAGCATTTT.

The chain links TRBV12-3 or TRBV12-4 to TRBJ2-7, with 10 bases that match TRBD1. The CDR3 consists of 13 residues. After removal of 8 bases from V and 3 bases from J, the junction contained 4 bases not matched to a gene. For the CDR3, the DNA is TGTGCCAGCGGGACAGGGGTGTACTACGAGCAGTACTTC. This encodes CASGTGVYYEQYF.

This clone came up once. J is TRBJ1-4 and V is TRBV27, with D possibly TRBD1 on 5 matching bases. The CDR3 sequence is 12 residues long. V lost 5 bases and J 11 bases, leaving 12 bases between the germline ends. CDR1 is MNHEY and CDR2 is SMNVEV in the germline V gene (reference sequence). CDR3 protein: CASSLTGSKLFF. DNA for the CDR3: TGTGCCAGCAGTCTCACAGGCAGTAAACTGTTTTTT.

This chain links TRBV18 with TRBJ2-7; D gene ambiguous. The CDR3 length is 16 residues. V gave up 0 bases and J gave up 5 bases, with 17 bases separating them. Germline CDR1 KGHSH, CDR2 LQKENI. CDR3 nucleotide sequence: TGTGCCAGCTCACCACCGGTCCGCGTAAGTGAGAACGAGCAGTACTTC. It is translated as CASSPPVRVSENEQYF.

The gene calls are TRBV14 and TRBJ1-3; a weak D match, TRBD1 (6 bases). The length of the CDR3 is 15 residues. In germline, CDR1 is SGHDN, CDR2 FVKESK. V dropped 0 bases and J dropped 6 bases, with 12 bases sitting between them. This CDR3 reads CASSQEGGRVNTIYF. The DNA for the CDR3 is TGTGCCAGCAGCCAAGAAGGGGGTAGAGTAAACACCATATATTTT. Filled out from reference TRBV14 and TRBJ1-3, the complete variable domain reads EAGVTQFPSHSVIEKGQTVTLRCDPISGHDNLYWYRRVMGKEIKFLLHFVKESKQDESGMPNNRFLAERTGGTYSTLKVQPAELEDSGVYFCASSQEGGRVNTIYFGEGSWLTVV.

V gene TRBV10-3 combines with J gene TRBJ1-1, with TRBD1 as a possible D gene (5 bases). Germline V CDR1 and CDR2: ENHRY, SYGVKD. This CDR3 is built from 14 residues. V lost 7 bases, J lost 3 bases, and 15 bases lay in between. The DNA of the CDR3 is TGTGCCATCAAAATAACAGGAGTGGACACTGAAGCTTTCTTT. Its protein product is CAIKITGVDTEAFF.

This chain links TRBV7-9 with TRBJ1-5; D perhaps matches TRBD1 (6 bases). In germline, CDR1 is SEHNR, CDR2 FQNEAQ (reference sequence). V was shortened by 1 base and J by 3 bases, with 10 bases between the two germline ends. This CDR3 is built from 15 residues. Here the CDR3 reads CASSLGGGNNQPQHF. The CDR3 region has the DNA TGTGCCAGCAGCTTAGGGGGGGGCAACAATCAGCCCCAGCATTTT.

The genes are TRBV5-1 and TRBJ2-7; TRBD1 matches 11 bases. This CDR3 spans 14 amino acids. Looked up from germline, CDR1 is SGHRS and CDR2 is YFSETQ. V shed 4 bases and J 2 bases; nucleotides not matched to a gene: 2. CDR3: CASSPGQGAYEQYF. As DNA, the CDR3 is TGCGCCAGCAGCCCGGGACAGGGGGCCTACGAGCAGTACTTC.

V is TRBV24-1 and J is TRBJ1-2, with TRBD1 matching over 7 bases. This CDR3 is built from 14 residues. Germline loops: CDR1 KGHDR, CDR2 SFDVKD. The ends lost 3 bases at V and 6 bases at J; junction bases unmatched: 6. CDR3 bases: TGTGCCACCAGTGATATCTTGACAGGGCATGGCTACACCTTC. The encoded protein is CATSDILTGHGYTF.

This sequence joins TRBV28 and TRBJ1-2; 9 bases map to TRBD1. The CDR3 covers 16 residues. Germline CDR1 MDHEN, CDR2 SYDVKM. V was clipped by 1 base and J by 6 bases; unmatched bases: 9. For the CDR3, the DNA is TGTGCCAGCAGTTTATATATTAGGGACAGGGAGAATGGCTACACCTTC. Its translation is CASSLYIRDRENGYTF.

V gene TRBV9 combines with J gene TRBJ2-3, with TRBD2 matching over 11 bases. The CDR3 length is 15 residues. Losses at the gene ends were 3 bases for V and 6 bases for J; bases not matched to a gene: 6. Germline assignment: CDR1 SGDLS and CDR2 YYNGEE. CDR3: CASSEVAGGPDTQYF. For the CDR3, the DNA is TGTGCCAGCAGCGAAGTAGCGGGAGGGCCGGATACGCAGTATTTT.

A single count supports this clone. This chain joins TRBV2 and TRBJ1-1, with 8 bases fitting TRBD1. The germline V gene encodes CDR1 SNHLY and CDR2 FYNNEI. The CDR3 runs to 12 residues. Trimming cost V 2 bases and J 8 bases; bases outside gene matches: 1. DNA of the CDR3: TGTGCCAGCAGTGAAAGGACAGGGGAAGCTTTCTTT. The encoded protein is CASSERTGEAFF.

The V call is TRBV11-3, the J call TRBJ2-1, with 8 bases lining up with TRBD2. Germline values: CDR1 SGHNT, CDR2 YENEEA. The CDR3 length is 16 residues. The V and J ends lost 5 bases and 8 bases, in that order; junction bases with no gene match: 14. CDR3 sequence (DNA): TGTGCCAGCAGCCAGGGATCCGGGAGGGCTAGCCATGAGCAGTTCTTC. Translated, it gives CASSQGSGRASHEQFF.